This T cell receptor (beta chain) came from a study of T cells in Graves' hyperthyroidism and ophthalmopathy. Study-wide background: Before any treatment, at initial diagnosis, peripheral blood was collected.

RNA transcripts yielded amplified TCR beta CDR3 regions. The primer set for the first-round RT-PCR of the TCR CDR3 was HTBI. MiXCR, run by TCRdb on the multiplex PCR reads, gives a single entry per CDR3 protein. This sample yields about 270,000 distinct CDR3 sequences, of which 22% are seen a single time; about 60% belongs to the top ten. This clonotype turned up a few times. Clinical Activity Scores of at least 3, NOSPECS grades of at least 4 and durations under 3 months characterized ophthalmopathy patients. Uncontrolled infections, other autoimmune diseases, pregnancy or lactation led to exclusion of patients. Trimming removed 0 bases at V and 3 bases at J, with 15 bases between. The germline gives CDR1 SGDLS, CDR2 YYNGEE. The CDR3 covers 16 residues.

The TCR originated in a man in his thirties or forties with Graves' ophthalmopathy. The sequenced sample was blood. This rearrangement joins TRBV9 to TRBJ1-2; perhaps TRBD1 as D (6 bases). The DNA of the CDR3 is TGTGCCAGCAGCGTAGATCTTTTGGGGGCCGACTATGGCTACACCTTC. Translating it yields CASSVDLLGADYGYTF.